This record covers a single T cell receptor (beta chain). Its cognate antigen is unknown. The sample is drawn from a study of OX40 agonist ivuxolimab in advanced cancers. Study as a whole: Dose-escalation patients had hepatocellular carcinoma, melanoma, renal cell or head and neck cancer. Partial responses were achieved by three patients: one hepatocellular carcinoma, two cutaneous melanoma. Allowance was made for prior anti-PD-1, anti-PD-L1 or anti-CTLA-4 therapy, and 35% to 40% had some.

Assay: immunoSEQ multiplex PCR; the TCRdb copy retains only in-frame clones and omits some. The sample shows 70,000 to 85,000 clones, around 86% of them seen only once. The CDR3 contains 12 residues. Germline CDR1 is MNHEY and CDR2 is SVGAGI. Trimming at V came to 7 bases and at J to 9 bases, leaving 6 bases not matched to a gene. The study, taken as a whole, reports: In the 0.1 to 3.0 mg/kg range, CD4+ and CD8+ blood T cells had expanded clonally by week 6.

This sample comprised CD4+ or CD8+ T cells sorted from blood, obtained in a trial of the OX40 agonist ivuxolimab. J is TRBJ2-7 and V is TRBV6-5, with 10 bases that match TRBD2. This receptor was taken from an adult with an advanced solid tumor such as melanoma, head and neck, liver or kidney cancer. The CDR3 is CASTPLAGTQYF. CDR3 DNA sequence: TGTGCCAGCACCCCACTAGCGGGGACGCAGTACTTC.